This is a list of T cell receptor beta chains from one sample in a study of T cells in Graves' hyperthyroidism and ophthalmopathy. TCRdb ran MiXCR on the multiplex PCR reads and lists one entry per CDR3 protein. Of 350,000 or so distinct CDR3 sequences in the sample, less than 20% were seen once. Sequencing used blood. All receptors come from a woman in her 40s with Graves' ophthalmopathy. The CDR3 runs from the conserved cysteine through the conserved F or W. D genes are given only for firm matches. Clone sizes are given selectively: once, few, many, or a class where the clone is expanded.

V gene	J gene	clone size	D gene	CDR3 protein	CDR3 DNA
TRBV29-1	TRBJ1-2	few	TRBD1	CGVETGADYGYTF	TGCGGCGTTGAAACAGGGGCCGACTATGGCTACACCTTC
TRBV30	TRBJ2-1	many	TRBD1	CAWSRYDRASYNEQFF	TGTGCCTGGAGCCGATACGACAGGGCCTCCTACAATGAGCAGTTCTTC
TRBV20-1	TRBJ1-2	many	TRBD1	CSAPGTGVPGYTF	TGCAGTGCTCCCGGGACAGGGGTTCCTGGCTACACCTTC
TRBV6-5	TRBJ2-7	many	.	CASSPLPGGAVSEQYF	TGTGCCAGCAGTCCCCTCCCCGGGGGCGCGGTAAGCGAGCAGTACTTC
TRBV20-1	TRBJ2-7	many	.	CSARDLWPDTYEQYF	TGCAGTGCTAGAGATCTTTGGCCGGATACCTACGAGCAGTACTTC
TRBV7-9	TRBJ1-5	.	.	CASSPRGVNQPQHF	TGTGCCAGCAGCCCGAGAGGGGTAAATCAGCCCCAGCATTTT
TRBV12-5	TRBJ2-2	many	TRBD1	CASGGTGGLGELFF	TGTGCTAGTGGGGGGACAGGGGGTTTGGGGGAGCTGTTTTTT
TRBV12-3/TRBV12-4	TRBJ2-7	many	.	CASSTDGGTYEQYF	TGTGCCAGCAGTACGGACGGAGGAACTTACGAGCAGTACTTC
TRBV7-9	TRBJ1-2	many	.	CASSNDGSSNYGYTF	TGTGCCAGCAGCAACGACGGCTCTTCTAACTATGGCTACACCTTC
TRBV9	TRBJ2-5	many	.	CASSVGLGGETQYF	TGTGCCAGCAGCGTAGGTCTGGGAGGAGAGACCCAGTACTTC
TRBV11-2	TRBJ2-2	many	TRBD1	CASSSRQGPPNTGELFF	TGTGCCAGCAGTTCCAGACAGGGTCCTCCGAACACCGGGGAGCTGTTTTTT
TRBV7-3	TRBJ2-5	many	.	CASSLRRRELEETQYF	TGTGCCAGCAGCTTAAGACGGCGGGAATTGGAAGAGACCCAGTACTTC
TRBV30	TRBJ2-7	many	.	CAWSVVWQGRYEQYF	TGTGCCTGGAGTGTAGTTTGGCAGGGTCGGTACGAGCAGTACTTC
TRBV7-8	TRBJ2-7	many	.	CASSLTAGPIYEQYF	TGTGCCAGCAGCCTAACAGCGGGTCCCATCTACGAGCAGTACTTC
TRBV2	TRBJ1-1	many	.	CASSAAGLNTEAFF	TGTGCCAGCAGTGCGGCAGGACTGAACACTGAAGCTTTCTTT
TRBV4-1	TRBJ2-6	few	.	CASSHLPGHFSGANVLTF	TGCGCCAGCAGCCACTTACCGGGACACTTCTCTGGGGCCAACGTCCTGACTTTC
TRBV7-9	TRBJ2-5	many	.	CATNNGEQETQYF	TGTGCCACCAACAACGGGGAGCAAGAGACCCAGTACTTC
TRBV6-1	TRBJ2-7	.	.	CASSDWAGTEQYF	TGTGCCAGCAGTGACTGGGCAGGGACCGAGCAGTACTTC
TRBV5-1	TRBJ1-6	many	.	CASSLRGPDLNSPLHF	TGCGCCAGCAGCTTGAGGGGACCCGATCTTAATTCACCCCTCCACTTT
TRBV28	TRBJ2-5	many	.	CASSPGRVQETQYF	TGTGCCAGCAGTCCCGGAAGGGTACAAGAGACCCAGTACTTC
TRBV11-3	TRBJ2-7	.	TRBD1	CASSLRGTGISEQYF	TGTGCCAGCAGCTTACGTGGGACAGGGATAAGCGAGCAGTACTTC
TRBV2	TRBJ1-5	many	.	CASSGGRGNQPQHF	TGTGCCAGCAGTGGAGGCAGGGGAAATCAGCCCCAGCATTTT
TRBV29-1	TRBJ1-2	.	.	CSVQLSQNYGYIF	TGCAGCGTACAGCTAAGTCAAAACTATGGCTACATCTTC
TRBV6-1	TRBJ2-7	.	.	CASTVRADTFYEQYF	TGTGCCAGCACAGTAAGGGCGGATACCTTCTACGAGCAGTACTTC
TRBV15	TRBJ2-6	many	.	CATSTPRVSGANVLTF	TGTGCCACCAGCACCCCCCGAGTCTCTGGGGCCAACGTCCTGACTTTC
TRBV28	TRBJ1-1	.	.	CASSPTKQGNTEAFF	TGTGCCAGCAGTCCTACCAAGCAGGGGAACACTGAAGCTTTCTTT
TRBV19	TRBJ1-3	many	TRBD1	CASTTGTGNRLTGNTIYF	TGTGCCAGCACCACCGGGACAGGGAACCGACTAACTGGAAACACCATATATTTT
TRBV19	TRBJ1-1	many	.	CASSPLGGHAEAFF	TGTGCCAGTAGCCCGCTTGGGGGGCATGCTGAAGCTTTCTTT
TRBV7-3	TRBJ1-2	.	.	CASRPGRWGYGYTF	TGTGCCAGCAGGCCGGGCAGATGGGGCTATGGCTACACCTTC
TRBV29-1	TRBJ1-1	.	.	CSVEDHRGLNTEAFF	TGCAGCGTTGAAGATCATAGAGGGCTGAACACTGAAGCTTTCTTT
TRBV20-1	TRBJ2-5	many	.	CSAIDDQETQYF	TGCAGTGCCATCGACGATCAAGAGACCCAGTACTTC
TRBV29-1	TRBJ1-2	many	.	CSVDGQEGDRYTF	TGCAGCGTTGATGGACAAGAGGGGGATCGCTACACCTTC
TRBV11-2	TRBJ1-2	many	TRBD1	CASSSIDRVGGYTF	TGTGCCAGCAGCTCAATCGACAGGGTCGGCGGCTACACCTTC